The 20 T cell receptor beta chains below come from one sample, sequenced in a study of blood T cell repertoires in COVID-19. Some clones are missing from TCRdb's copy, which holds only in-frame ones; the method was immunoSEQ multiplex PCR. The sample lists more than 150,000 clones; under 85% were seen once. Source material: peripheral blood. The receptor set was obtained from a woman between 40 and 55 years old with acute or convalescent COVID-19.

J is TRBJ1-1 and V is TRBV28, with 9 bases fitting TRBD1. The CDR3 has 14 residues. V was pared by 6 bases and J by 4 bases, with 6 bases of the junction left unmatched. Per the germline V gene, CDR1 is MDHEN and CDR2 is SYDVKM. The CDR3 bases are TGTGCCAGCAGATGGGACAGGGCGAGCACTGAAGCTTTCTTT. Its protein is CASRWDRASTEAFF.

J is TRBJ2-1 and V is TRBV5-1; D call uncertain. Germline lookup yields CDR1 SGHRS and CDR2 YFSETQ. V was clipped by 0 bases and J by 3 bases, with 10 bases between them. The CDR3 loop spans 15 amino acids. CDR3 nucleotides: TGCGCCAGCAGCTTGGCTGGTCCTAGCTACAATGAGCAGTTCTTC. Residues: CASSLAGPSYNEQFF.

J is TRBJ1-6 and V is TRBV30; 8 positions match TRBD1. The CDR3 contains 13 residues. V gave up 7 bases and J gave up 7 bases; unmatched junction bases: 6. Per germline, CDR1 GTSNPN and CDR2 SVGIG (reference sequence). Written as DNA, the CDR3 is TGTGCCTCAAGGACAGGGAGCAATTCACCCCTCCACTTT. Protein: CASRTGSNSPLHF.

This clone was seen only a few times. The chain has TRBV6-5 and TRBJ1-5; D uncertain. The germline gives CDR1 MNHEY, CDR2 SVGAGI. Trimming cost V 7 bases and J 7 bases, with 14 bases left between them. CDR3 length: 13 residues. CDR3 sequence reads: CASTQGGGQPQHF. CDR3 sequence (DNA): TGTGCCAGCACCCAAGGAGGAGGCCAGCCCCAGCATTTT.

This chain connects TRBV7-2 to TRBJ2-4; unclear D gene. CDR1 and CDR2 (germline): SGHTA, FQGNSA. The CDR3 has 14 amino acids. V was trimmed by 2 bases and J by 10 bases, leaving 15 bases between them. CDR3 DNA sequence: TGTGCCAGCAGCTTATCCCCGGTGTCGGTGATTCAGTACTTC. It codes for CASSLSPVSVIQYF.

The chain carries TRBV7-9 and TRBJ1-5; D is unresolved. Looked up from germline, CDR1 is SEHNR and CDR2 is FQNEAQ (reference sequence). V gave up 1 base and J gave up 3 bases, with 10 bases separating them. The CDR3 loop spans 15 amino acids. The CDR3 DNA reads as TGTGCCAGCAGCTTAGAACGGGGTTCCAATCAGCCCCAGCATTTT. Residues: CASSLERGSNQPQHF.

This clone was observed a handful of times. The chain carries TRBV24-1 and TRBJ2-1; TRBD1 agrees at 7 bases. In germline, CDR1 is KGHDR, CDR2 SFDVKD. The CDR3 spans 13 residues. V lost 10 bases and J lost 7; bases outside the gene matches: 9. CDR3 coding DNA: TGTGCCACAGAACAGGGGTTTGAGAATGAGCAGTTCTTC. This encodes CATEQGFENEQFF.

The gene calls are TRBV7-8 and TRBJ1-5; D not certain. The germline V gene encodes CDR1 SGHVS and CDR2 FQNEAQ. The CDR3 sequence is 15 residues long. V was pared by 0 bases and J by 6 bases, with 12 bases between. CDR3 sequence: CASSLAGEVGQPQHF. As DNA, the CDR3 is TGTGCCAGCAGCTTAGCCGGGGAAGTCGGTCAGCCCCAGCATTTT.

The V call is TRBV19, the J call TRBJ1-2; 8 bases align to TRBD1. The CDR3 runs to 13 residues. Germline loops: CDR1 LNHDA, CDR2 SQIVND (reference sequence). Losses at the gene ends were 5 bases for V and 5 bases for J; bases not matched to a gene: 4. For the CDR3, the DNA is TGTGCCAGTAGTCCAGACAGGGGTTATGGCTACACCTTC. Translated, it gives CASSPDRGYGYTF.

This clone showed up just a few times. V gene TRBV10-1 combines with J gene TRBJ2-3, with TRBD2 matching over 9 bases. From germline, CDR1 is WNHNN and CDR2 SYGVQD (reference sequence). The CDR3 spans 13 residues. V lost 6 bases to trimming and J lost 6 bases; unmatched junction nucleotides: 4. In nucleotides, the CDR3 is TGCGCCAGCAGAGCGGGAGGCGGGGATACGCAGTATTTT. This translates into CASRAGGGDTQYF.

The chain joins TRBV10-1 to TRBJ2-1; TRBD1 aligns across 7 bases. The J segment lost 7 bases and the V segment lost 2 bases, leaving 5 bases of the junction unmatched. The CDR3 consists of 14 residues. Per germline, CDR1 WNHNN and CDR2 SYGVQD (reference sequence). The DNA of the CDR3 is TGCGCCAGCAGTGAGCAGACAGGGATTAATGAGCAGTTCTTC. This sequence encodes CASSEQTGINEQFF.

The V call is TRBV4-2, the J call TRBJ2-7; D unresolved. Trimming removed 0 bases at V and 1 base at J, with 10 bases between. The germline V gene encodes CDR1 LGHNA and CDR2 YNFKEQ. The CDR3 totals 15 residues. The CDR3, as DNA: TGTGCCAGCAGCCAAGATATATTTACTTCCTACGAGCAGTACTTC. Its translation: CASSQDIFTSYEQYF.

As to this clone: One end of the junction does not line up with germline, which may come from a read error. The chain couples TRBV7-8 to TRBJ2-2; TRBD2 is a possible D gene (5 bases). The CDR3 extends over 18 amino acids. Looked up from germline, CDR1 is SGHVS and CDR2 is FQNEAQ. DNA of the CDR3: TGTGCCAGCAGCCTAGCCCCCTTAAGCGGCACGAACACCGGGGAGCTGTTTTTT. Residues: CASSLAPLSGTNTGELFF.

As regards this clone: Other DNA sequences of this sample code for an identical CDR3. The J gene is TRBJ1-3, the V gene TRBV5-1; 8 nucleotides line up with TRBD1. Germline V gives CDR1 SGHRS, CDR2 YFSETQ. The CDR3 has 16 residues. The trim removed 0 bases at V and 2 bases at J, leaving 4 bases unmatched. This chain's CDR3 is CASSLGGTGTGNTIYF. In nucleotides, the CDR3 is TGCGCCAGCAGCTTGGGAGGGACAGGAACTGGAAACACCATATATTTT.

V is TRBV5-4 and J is TRBJ2-5; TRBD1 might be the D (6 bases). Germline CDR1 is SGHNT and CDR2 is YYREEE (reference sequence). This CDR3 is 14 amino acids long. Deletions cut 5 bases from V and 0 bases from J, with 11 bases between. CDR3 amino acids: CASRSDSHQETQYF. The CDR3 DNA reads as TGTGCCAGCAGATCGGACAGCCACCAAGAGACCCAGTACTTC.

The chain uses TRBV30 and TRBJ2-3; possible D gene TRBD2, 7 bases. The CDR3 has 13 amino acids. Germline CDR1 and CDR2: GTSNPN and SVGIG (reference sequence). V lost 4 bases and J 5 bases, leaving 13 bases between the germline ends. CDR3 in amino acids: CAWNAGAGDTQYF. CDR3 coding DNA: TGTGCCTGGAACGCGGGGGCCGGAGATACGCAGTATTTT. The full variable domain, in which reference TRBV30 and TRBJ2-3 provide the parts outside the CDR3, is SQTIHQWPATLVQPVGSPLSLECTVEGTSNPNLYWYRQAAGRGLQLLFYSVGIGQISSEVPQNLSASRPQDRQFILSSKKLLLSDSGFYLCAWNAGAGDTQYFGPGTRLTVL.

The gene calls are TRBV10-3 and TRBJ2-7; 10 nucleotides match TRBD2. The germline CDR1 and CDR2 sequences are ENHRY and SYGVKD. J lost 4 bases, V lost 7 bases, and 13 bases had no gene match. This CDR3 contains 16 residues. Here the CDR3 DNA reads TGTGCCATCACTCTCGGACTAGCGGACGTAAGGTACGAGCAGTACTTC. This encodes CAITLGLADVRYEQYF.

The genes are TRBV7-9 and TRBJ2-7; TRBD1 is a possible D gene (6 bases). V was trimmed by 5 bases and J by 4 bases, leaving 9 bases between them. The CDR3 has 12 amino acids. The germline V gene has CDR1 SEHNR and CDR2 FQNEAQ (reference sequence). CDR3 coding DNA: TGTGCCAGCAGCCAGGGGTCGTACGAGCAGTACTTC. It encodes CASSQGSYEQYF.

This clone was counted only a few times. The chain recombines TRBV9 with TRBJ1-1; D is possibly TRBD1 (6 bases). V was shortened by 3 bases and J by 0 bases, with 12 bases between the two germline ends. CDR1 and CDR2 (germline): SGDLS, YYNGEE. This CDR3 has 15 residues. The CDR3 DNA reads TGTGCCAGCAGCGCCCGGACAGACATGAACACTGAAGCTTTCTTT. This translates into CASSARTDMNTEAFF.

In its sample, this clone was seen a few times. This chain connects TRBV30 to TRBJ1-3; D perhaps matches TRBD1 (5 bases). Looked up from germline, CDR1 is GTSNPN and CDR2 is SVGIG (reference sequence). The length of the CDR3 is 15 residues. The germline V and J ends were trimmed by 2 bases and 0 bases, with 11 bases remaining between them. The CDR3 coding sequence is TGTGCCTGGAGTCCACCAGGGTTCTCTGGAAACACCATATATTTT. Protein: CAWSPPGFSGNTIYF.